The 4 T cell receptor beta chains reported below all come from one sample, sequenced in a study of blood T cell repertoires in COVID-19 (dated by TCRdb to 2020 to 2022). The library came from the immunoSEQ multiplex PCR assay. Imported from immuneACCESS, the table was reduced by TCRdb to in-frame sequences with V and J called. These copies leave out some clones; in studies compared against another copy, an unresolved V gene accounts for under half, and the cause of the remainder is not known. Here the sample has 200,000 to 250,000 clones; around 84% occur a single time. Clones ranked in the top ten supply 5.1% of the sample. The source material was peripheral blood. The source of these receptors is a woman aged 55-70 years who had recovered from COVID-19.

This sequence joins TRBV20-1 and TRBJ1-1; D is uncertain. Germline lookup yields CDR1 DFQATT and CDR2 SNEGSKA (reference sequence). This CDR3 is built from 11 residues. Trimming cost V 0 bases and J 8 bases, with 7 bases left between them. CDR3 in DNA: TGCAGTGCTAGAGATTTCTCGGAAGCTTTCTTT. The encoded protein is CSARDFSEAFF.

V and J are TRBV2 and TRBJ2-5; 10 nucleotides align to TRBD1. The CDR3 extends over 15 amino acids. Trimming cost V 7 bases and J 0 bases; bases outside gene matches: 5. CDR1 and CDR2 (germline): SNHLY, FYNNEI. The DNA for the CDR3 is TGTGCCAGCACCTGGACAGGGGGGTACCAAGAGACCCAGTACTTC. The encoded protein is CASTWTGGYQETQYF.

The CDR3 sequence: CASSLGTGTVNTEAFF. The DNA of the CDR3 is TGTGCCAGCAGTTTAGGTACCGGGACAGTGAACACTGAAGCTTTCTTT. V and J are TRBV28 and TRBJ1-1, with 7 bases fitting TRBD1. The V and J ends lost 2 bases and 0 bases, in that order; junction bases with no gene match: 6. The CDR3 extends over 16 amino acids. Germline CDR1 MDHEN, CDR2 SYDVKM.

The chain links TRBV5-1 to TRBJ1-5; no reliable D call. Germline V gene lookup returns CDR1 SGHRS and CDR2 YFSETQ. The germline V and J ends were trimmed by 2 bases and 6 bases, with 12 bases remaining between them. The CDR3 length is 14 residues. This CDR3 is CASSFEAPGQPQHF. Here the CDR3 DNA reads TGCGCCAGCAGCTTCGAGGCGCCGGGTCAGCCCCAGCATTTT. The whole variable domain, remainder taken from reference TRBV5-1 and TRBJ1-5, is KAGVTQTPRYLIKTRGQQVTLSCSPISGHRSVSWYQQTPGQGLQFLFEYFSETQRNKGNFPGRFSGRQFSNSRSEMNVSTLELGDSALYLCASSFEAPGQPQHFGDGTRLSIL.